This TCR beta chain was obtained from a study of identical twins. Trimming took 2 bases from V and 7 from J, leaving 17 bases between them. Germline CDR1 and CDR2: MNHEY and SVGAGI. The CDR3 is 15 amino acids. TCRdb re-analysed the 5' RACE reads in MiXCR, keeping a single row per CDR3 protein. Of 400,000 to 500,000 distinct CDR3 sequences listed, about a fifth are singletons. The sample comprised naive T cells sorted from blood. This chain links TRBV6-5 with TRBJ2-5; D may be TRBD2 (7 bases). The sequence came from a man aged 50-60 years in good health. The CDR3 is CASSYGGGAALTQYF. The CDR3 region has the DNA TGTGCCAGCAGTTACGGAGGGGGGGCCGCCCTGACCCAGTACTTC.